Below are 32 T cell receptor beta chains sequenced from a single sample in a study of blood T cell repertoires in COVID-19. Repertoires were generated with immunoSEQ multiplex PCR, while TCRdb's copy carries only in-frame clones and drops some. The data show approximately 140,000 clones, around three quarters seen once. The sequenced sample consisted of peripheral blood. The receptor set was obtained from a man at least 80 years old with acute or convalescent COVID-19.

This clone appeared a single time. The CDR3 bases are TGTGCCACCAGTGTCCGTGGACTCTCCACTGAAGCTTTCTTT. Amino acid sequence: CATSVRGLSTEAFF. The chain couples TRBV24-1 to TRBJ1-1; D unclear. The CDR3 has 14 residues. Trimming took 5 bases from V and 4 from J, leaving 13 bases between them. The germline V gene has CDR1 KGHDR and CDR2 SFDVKD.

The V gene is TRBV6-6, the J gene TRBJ2-3; 7 bases fit TRBD1. The CDR3 spans 16 residues. In germline, CDR1 is MNHNY, CDR2 SVGAGI (reference sequence). After removal of 6 bases from V and 2 bases from J, the junction contained 11 bases not matched to a gene. The CDR3 bases are TGTGCCAGCAGATCGGACAGGACCCCCCCCACAGATACGCAGTATTTT. Translating it yields CASRSDRTPPTDTQYF.

This clone has just a few counts. The chain joins TRBV7-9 to TRBJ1-2, with D possibly TRBD1 on 5 matching bases. This CDR3 is 13 amino acids long. V was cut by 6 bases and J by 1 base, with 9 bases left in between. Germline V lookup: CDR1 SEHNR, CDR2 FQNEAQ (reference sequence). DNA for the CDR3: TGTGCCAGCAGTGACAGCTTTAACTATGGCTACACCTTC. It is translated as CASSDSFNYGYTF.

The chain has TRBV28 and TRBJ1-5; 9 nucleotides align to TRBD1. The V segment lost 5 bases and the J segment 5 bases; nucleotides outside the gene matches: 10. The CDR3 consists of 16 residues. Germline V gives CDR1 MDHEN, CDR2 SYDVKM. Here the CDR3 reads CASSRRRQGDHQPQHF. The CDR3 nucleotides are TGTGCCAGCAGTCGAAGAAGACAGGGGGATCATCAGCCCCAGCATTTT.

CDR3 nucleotide sequence: TGTGCCATCCCCCTGGGACCAGGGGTGAAAGATACGCAGTATTTT. Translation: CAIPLGPGVKDTQYF. The chain employs TRBV2 and TRBJ2-3; weak D call: TRBD1 (6 bases). This CDR3 region has 15 residues. Trimming removed 10 bases from V and 5 bases from J, with 22 bases in between. Germline values: CDR1 SNHLY, CDR2 FYNNEI.

CDR3 nucleotides: TGTGCCTGGGGACGCACAGGGATGGGGAACATTCAGTACTTC. Translating gives CAWGRTGMGNIQYF. The rearrangement links TRBV30 to TRBJ2-4; TRBD1 is a possible D gene (6 bases). V was trimmed by 5 bases and J by 7 bases, leaving 18 bases between them. The CDR3 runs 14 residues. Germline loops: CDR1 GTSNPN, CDR2 SVGIG (reference sequence).

V gene TRBV30 combines with J gene TRBJ2-1; 7 bases match TRBD1. Looked up from germline, CDR1 is GTSNPN and CDR2 is SVGIG (reference sequence). With 3 bases clipped from V and 15 bases from J, the junction kept 5 bases outside the gene matches. This CDR3 region has 10 residues. The CDR3 reads CAWRTTGVFF. The DNA for the CDR3 is TGTGCCTGGAGGACTACAGGGGTGTTCTTC.

The CDR3 loop is CASSAISGGGEQYF. The CDR3 nucleotides are TGTGCCAGCAGCGCAATATCAGGGGGTGGCGAGCAGTACTTC. The rearrangement joins TRBV9 to TRBJ2-7; 7 nucleotides agree with TRBD1. The J segment lost 6 bases and the V segment lost 3 bases, leaving 9 bases of the junction unmatched. CDR1 and CDR2 (germline): SGDLS, YYNGEE. The CDR3 loop spans 14 amino acids.

The chain combines TRBV4-1 with TRBJ2-7; perhaps TRBD1 as D (5 bases). The CDR3 consists of 15 residues. V was trimmed by 0 bases and J by 0 bases, leaving 9 bases between them. The V gene's germline CDR1 is MGHRA and CDR2 YSYEKL. The CDR3 DNA follows: TGCGCCAGCAGCCAAGAAAGGGGCAGCTCCTACGAGCAGTACTTC. It codes for CASSQERGSSYEQYF.

This chain connects TRBV28 to TRBJ1-2, with a possible D match to TRBD1 (6 bases). The CDR3 extends over 13 amino acids. V lost 5 bases and J 8 bases, leaving 15 bases between the germline ends. Germline V lookup: CDR1 MDHEN, CDR2 SYDVKM. The CDR3: CASSVQGHGGYTF. CDR3 coding DNA: TGTGCCAGCAGTGTACAGGGCCATGGAGGCTACACCTTC.

The chain joins TRBV18 to TRBJ1-3; TRBD1 is a possible D gene (5 bases). The CDR3 has 15 residues. Germline V lookup: CDR1 KGHSH, CDR2 LQKENI. V lost 4 bases and J 2 bases, leaving 12 bases between the germline ends. DNA for the CDR3: TGTGCCAGCTCACAAACCATAGGGGCTGGAAACACCATATATTTT. Its protein product is CASSQTIGAGNTIYF.

The chain employs TRBV5-6 and TRBJ2-7; D is undetermined. The V gene lost 5 bases and the J gene lost 3 bases, with 6 bases spanning the gap. This CDR3 is built from 11 residues. Germline V gene sequence: CDR1 SGHDT, CDR2 YYEEEE. The CDR3 bases are TGTGCCAGCAGTTCGTTCTACGAGCAGTACTTC. Its translation is CASSSFYEQYF.

The rearrangement links TRBV7-9 to TRBJ1-3; D gene ambiguous. Trimming stripped 5 bases from V and 2 bases from J, with 16 bases between. Germline V lookup: CDR1 SEHNR, CDR2 FQNEAQ (reference sequence). CDR3 length equals 16 residues. The CDR3 is CASSRYPQYPGNTIYF. The CDR3 nucleotides are TGTGCCAGCAGCCGATACCCACAATACCCTGGAAACACCATATATTTT.

This chain uses TRBV7-3 with TRBJ2-7; tentatively, D is TRBD2 (6 bases). V lost 4 bases, J lost 6 bases, and 13 bases lay in between. The CDR3 is 13 amino acids. From germline, CDR1 is SGHTA and CDR2 FQGTGA. The chain's CDR3 is CASSYGGAAEQYF. CDR3 sequence (DNA): TGTGCCAGCAGCTATGGAGGGGCCGCCGAGCAGTACTTC.

Comments on this clone: The sample has other DNA sequences that encode this CDR3 too. The V gene is TRBV5-1, the J gene TRBJ2-3; 14 nucleotides match TRBD2. The CDR3 has 16 residues. Per germline, CDR1 SGHRS and CDR2 YFSETQ. With 3 bases clipped from V and 3 bases from J, the junction kept 3 bases outside the gene matches. The CDR3 nucleotides are TGCGCCAGCAGCTCCGGACTAGCGGGGGGAACAGATACGCAGTATTTT. It is translated as CASSSGLAGGTDTQYF.

The V and J genes are TRBV6-5 and TRBJ1-6, with TRBD1 identical over 9 bases. The length of the CDR3 is 15 residues. Trimming at V came to 6 bases and at J to 15 bases, leaving 15 bases not matched to a gene. In germline, CDR1 is MNHEY, CDR2 SVGAGI. CDR3 protein: CASRAGDRVEPFLHF. For the CDR3, the DNA is TGTGCCAGCAGGGCAGGGGACAGGGTGGAACCCTTCCTCCACTTT.

This rearrangement joins TRBV5-4 to TRBJ1-2, with D tentatively TRBD1 (5 bases). V lost 0 bases and J 2 bases, leaving 11 bases between the germline ends. The germline V gene has CDR1 SGHNT and CDR2 YYREEE (reference sequence). This CDR3 region has 15 residues. CDR3 residues: CASSLGATVNYGYTF. The CDR3 DNA reads TGTGCCAGCAGCTTGGGCGCGACAGTCAACTATGGCTACACCTTC.

The chain combines TRBV5-1 with TRBJ1-2; 9 bases match TRBD1. Germline lookup yields CDR1 SGHRS and CDR2 YFSETQ. The CDR3 consists of 13 residues. V lost 0 bases and J lost 6; bases outside the gene matches: 0. The CDR3 coding sequence is TGCGCCAGCAGCTTGGACAGGGGGCATGGCTACACCTTC. As protein: CASSLDRGHGYTF.

This chain's CDR3 is CASSLNGEGYGYTF. As DNA, the CDR3 is TGCGCCAGCAGCTTGAACGGAGAAGGCTATGGCTACACCTTC. The chain recombines TRBV5-1 with TRBJ1-2; D is ambiguous. Trimming took off 1 base at V and 4 bases at J, with 11 bases between the two ends. This CDR3 has 14 amino acids. The germline CDR1 and CDR2 sequences are SGHRS and YFSETQ.

The genes are TRBV2 and TRBJ1-1; TRBD1 matches at 7 bases. This CDR3 has 14 amino acids. The trim removed 7 bases at V and 4 bases at J, leaving 9 bases unmatched. Germline values: CDR1 SNHLY, CDR2 FYNNEI. This CDR3 reads CASKPVTGTTEAFF. The CDR3 coding sequence is TGTGCCAGCAAACCCGTGACAGGGACCACTGAAGCTTTCTTT. The full variable domain, completed using reference TRBV2 and TRBJ1-1, is EPEVTQTPSHQVTQMGQEVILRCVPISNHLYFYWYRQILGQKVEFLVSFYNNEISEKSEIFDDQFSVERPDGSNFTLKIRSTKLEDSAMYFCASKPVTGTTEAFFGQGTRLTVV.

J is TRBJ1-6 and V is TRBV27; D ambiguous. Germline values: CDR1 MNHEY, CDR2 SMNVEV (reference sequence). The CDR3 runs to 13 residues. The germline V and J ends were trimmed by 2 bases and 8 bases, with 7 bases remaining between them. The CDR3 sequence is CASSLIRDSPLHF. CDR3 nucleotides: TGTGCCAGCAGTTTAATCCGTGATTCACCCCTCCACTTT.

The J gene is TRBJ1-2, the V gene TRBV4-3, with 9 bases lining up with TRBD1. This CDR3 region has 16 residues. V shed 4 bases and J 0 bases; nucleotides not matched to a gene: 6. Germline CDR1 reads LGHNA; CDR2 reads YSLEER. In DNA form, the CDR3 reads TGCGCCAGCAGCCCAGGGACAGGGCCATCTAACTATGGCTACACCTTC. Encoded protein: CASSPGTGPSNYGYTF.

This rearrangement joins TRBV7-6 to TRBJ2-7; weak D call: TRBD2 (7 bases). The V end was cut by 5 bases, the J end by 5 bases, with 19 bases between. From germline, CDR1 is SGHVS and CDR2 FNYEAQ. The CDR3 length is 15 residues. CDR3 protein: CASSRRRGPTHEQYF. DNA for the CDR3: TGTGCCAGCAGCCGCCGGCGGGGGCCGACGCACGAGCAGTACTTC.

The chain carries TRBV5-1 and TRBJ2-1, with 10 bases lining up with TRBD1. Per germline, CDR1 SGHRS and CDR2 YFSETQ. The CDR3 contains 15 residues. The junction had 6 bases not matched to a gene; V was cut back by 4 bases and J by 5 bases. The CDR3 DNA follows: TGCGCCAGCAGCGGGGGACAGGGGAGGAACAATGAGCAGTTCTTC. It is translated as CASSGGQGRNNEQFF.

Of note for this clone: A read error may account for a junction end that differs from germline. The chain uses TRBV12-3 or TRBV12-4 and TRBJ2-7, with 12 bases that match TRBD2. The CDR3 sequence is 12 residues long. CDR3 protein: CASKTSGGPWNF. The CDR3 bases are TGTGCCAGTAAGACTAGCGGGGGCCCCTGGAACTTC.

This clone has just one count. The rearrangement links TRBV7-2 to TRBJ2-3; D remains unclear. V was shortened by 5 bases and J by 5 bases, with 11 bases between the two germline ends. Germline V gene data show CDR1 as SGHTA and CDR2 as FQGNSA. The CDR3 is 13 amino acids. The CDR3 bases are TGTGCCAGCAGCCAGGCACGGTTAGATACGCAGTATTTT. Translated: CASSQARLDTQYF.

This chain connects TRBV6-1 to TRBJ2-5, with 8 positions matching TRBD1. J was trimmed by 6 bases and V by 1 base; bases with no gene match: 4. The CDR3 spans 14 residues. The V gene's germline CDR1 is MNHNS and CDR2 SASEGT. The CDR3 spells CASSEDVRGQTQYF. The CDR3, as DNA: TGTGCCAGCAGTGAAGATGTCAGGGGGCAGACCCAGTACTTC.

This rearrangement joins TRBV28 to TRBJ1-2, with D uncertain. This CDR3 is 11 amino acids long. Between the trimmed V and J ends, which lost 4 bases and 6 bases, there was a span of 6 bases. Germline loops: CDR1 MDHEN, CDR2 SYDVKM. CDR3 DNA: TGTGCCAGCAGTTCGAGGGATGGCTACACCTTC. This encodes CASSSRDGYTF.

Written as DNA, the CDR3 is TGTGCCAGCAGCTTCGGGACTAGCGGGGGCCGGGAGACCCAGTACTTC. Translated: CASSFGTSGGRETQYF. The rearrangement uses TRBV11-2 and TRBJ2-5; 14 bases are shared with TRBD2. Losses at the gene ends were 3 bases for V and 5 bases for J; bases not matched to a gene: 5. CDR3 length: 16 amino acids. From germline, CDR1 is SGHAT and CDR2 FQNNGV.

The chain combines TRBV10-3 with TRBJ2-2; D is possibly TRBD1 (6 bases). The CDR3 runs to 14 residues. Per germline, CDR1 ENHRY and CDR2 SYGVKD. Trimming pared 7 bases from V and 2 bases from J, leaving 11 bases between. This CDR3 reads CAINADSNTGELFF. In nucleotides, the CDR3 is TGTGCCATCAACGCGGACAGTAACACCGGGGAGCTGTTTTTT.

The V call is TRBV14, the J call TRBJ2-2; 10 bases are a match to TRBD1. The CDR3 length is 15 residues. Trimming removed 1 base from V and 5 bases from J; junction bases left unmatched: 1. Germline V CDR1 and CDR2: SGHDN, FVKESK. The CDR3 DNA follows: TGTGCCAGCAGCCAAGGACAGGGGGCGACCGGGGAGCTGTTTTTT. Its protein is CASSQGQGATGELFF.

This sequence joins TRBV27 and TRBJ1-4; 8 bases agree with TRBD1. Germline lookup yields CDR1 MNHEY and CDR2 SMNVEV (reference sequence). The V and J ends lost 2 bases and 2 bases, in that order; junction bases with no gene match: 1. There are 15 residues in the CDR3. As DNA, the CDR3 is TGTGCCAGCAGTTTACAGGGGGCGACTAATGAAAAACTGTTTTTT. It codes for CASSLQGATNEKLFF.